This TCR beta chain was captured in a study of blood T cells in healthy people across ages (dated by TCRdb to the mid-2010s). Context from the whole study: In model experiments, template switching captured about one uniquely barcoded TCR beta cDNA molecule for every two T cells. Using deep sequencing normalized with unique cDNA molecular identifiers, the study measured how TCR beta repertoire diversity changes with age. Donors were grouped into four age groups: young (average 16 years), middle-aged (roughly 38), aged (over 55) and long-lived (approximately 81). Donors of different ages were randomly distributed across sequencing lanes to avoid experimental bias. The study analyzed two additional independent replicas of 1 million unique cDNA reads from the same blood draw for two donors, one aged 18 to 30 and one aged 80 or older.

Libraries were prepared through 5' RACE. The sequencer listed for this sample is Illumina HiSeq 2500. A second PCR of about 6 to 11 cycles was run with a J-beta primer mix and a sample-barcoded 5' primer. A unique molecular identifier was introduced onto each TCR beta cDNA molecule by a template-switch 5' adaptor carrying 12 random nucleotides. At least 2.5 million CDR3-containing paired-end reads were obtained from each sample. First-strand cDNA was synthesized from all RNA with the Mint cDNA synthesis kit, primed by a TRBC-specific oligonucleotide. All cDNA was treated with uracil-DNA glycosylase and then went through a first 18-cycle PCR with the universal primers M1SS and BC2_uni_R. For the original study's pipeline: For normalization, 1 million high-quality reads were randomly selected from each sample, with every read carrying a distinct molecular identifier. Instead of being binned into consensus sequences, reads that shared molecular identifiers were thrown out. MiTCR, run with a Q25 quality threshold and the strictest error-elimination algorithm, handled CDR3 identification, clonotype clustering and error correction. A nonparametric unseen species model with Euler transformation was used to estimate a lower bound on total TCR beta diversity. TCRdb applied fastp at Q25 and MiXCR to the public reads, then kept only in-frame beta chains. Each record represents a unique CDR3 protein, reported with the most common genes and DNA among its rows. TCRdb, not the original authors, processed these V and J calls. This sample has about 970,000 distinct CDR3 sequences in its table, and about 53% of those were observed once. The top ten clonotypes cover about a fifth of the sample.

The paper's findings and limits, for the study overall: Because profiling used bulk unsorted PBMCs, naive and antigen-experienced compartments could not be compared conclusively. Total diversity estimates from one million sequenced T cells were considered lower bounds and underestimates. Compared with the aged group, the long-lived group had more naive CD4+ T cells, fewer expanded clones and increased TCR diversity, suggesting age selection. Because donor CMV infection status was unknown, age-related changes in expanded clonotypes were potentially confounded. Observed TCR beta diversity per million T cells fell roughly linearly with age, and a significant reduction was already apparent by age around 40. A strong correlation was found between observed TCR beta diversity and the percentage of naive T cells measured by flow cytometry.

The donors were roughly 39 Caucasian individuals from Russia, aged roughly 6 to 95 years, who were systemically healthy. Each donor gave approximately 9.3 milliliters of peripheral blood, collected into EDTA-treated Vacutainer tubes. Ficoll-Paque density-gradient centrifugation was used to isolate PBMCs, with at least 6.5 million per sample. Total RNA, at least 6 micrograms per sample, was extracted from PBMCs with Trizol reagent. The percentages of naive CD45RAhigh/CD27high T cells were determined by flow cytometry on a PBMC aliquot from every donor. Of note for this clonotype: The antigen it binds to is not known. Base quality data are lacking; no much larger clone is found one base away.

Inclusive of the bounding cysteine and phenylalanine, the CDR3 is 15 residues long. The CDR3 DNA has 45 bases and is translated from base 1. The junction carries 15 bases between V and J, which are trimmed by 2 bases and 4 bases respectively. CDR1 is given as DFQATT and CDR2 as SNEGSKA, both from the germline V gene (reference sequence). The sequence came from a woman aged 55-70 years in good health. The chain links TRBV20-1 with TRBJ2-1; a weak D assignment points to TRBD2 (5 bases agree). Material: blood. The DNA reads TGCAGTGCTAGACTGAGGCGGGTGGAATACAATGAGCAGTTCTTC. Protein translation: CSARLRRVEYNEQFF.